What follows describes a single T cell receptor (beta chain). The entry originates in a study of blood T cell repertoires in COVID-19. The data were produced by immunoSEQ multiplex PCR, yet TCRdb's version contains in-frame clones alone and is incomplete. The data hold roughly 190,000 clones, with roughly 82% observed a single time. This study enrolled people aged 18 to 89 from about 26 US geographic areas. What was sequenced was PBMCs or T cells enriched from blood (not recorded which). This TCR was sampled from a man aged 40-55 years who had recovered from COVID-19.

The CDR3 coding sequence is TGTGCCAGCAGCTCTAGGTCGCACGGCTACACCTTC. This encodes CASSSRSHGYTF. The gene calls are TRBV11-1 and TRBJ1-2; no clear D gene. The CDR3 spans 12 residues. Germline assignment: CDR1 SGHAT and CDR2 FQDESV (reference sequence). The V and J ends lost 4 bases and 8 bases respectively, with 11 bases between them.